The next 14 T cell receptor beta chains were all read from a single sample in a study of cytomegalovirus exposure and HLA in healthy donors (dated by TCRdb to about 2017). The library came from the immunoSEQ multiplex PCR assay. For the multiplex PCR, a mixture combining 60 forward primers for TCR Vbeta segments and 13 reverse primers for TCR Jbeta segments was used. TCRdb obtained this table from immuneACCESS and retained in-frame rearrangements with V and J assigned. These tables miss some clones; where compared with another copy, unresolved V genes account for less than half of the shortfall, and the remainder is unexplained. Recorded for this sample are roughly 180,000 clones; 81% of them occurred a single time. In total, the top ten clones hold around 1.9% of the sample. Sequencing was carried out using PBMCs. These receptor sequences come from a woman aged 18-29 years in good health and CMV-seropositive.

This clone showed up just once. J is TRBJ1-2 and V is TRBV2, with D possibly matching TRBD1 (6 bases). The CDR3 extends over 16 amino acids. The germline CDR1 and CDR2 sequences are SNHLY and FYNNEI. Between the trimmed V and J ends, which lost 4 bases and 0 bases, there was a span of 15 bases. CDR3 sequence reads: CASSGSQGPANYGYTF. For the CDR3, the DNA is TGTGCCAGCAGTGGGTCGCAGGGGCCAGCTAACTATGGCTACACCTTC.

In this sample, this clone turned up once. The rearrangement links TRBV28 to TRBJ1-1; no clear D gene. The germline V gene encodes CDR1 MDHEN and CDR2 SYDVKM. The V gene lost 8 bases and the J gene lost 4 bases, with 14 bases spanning the gap. The length of the CDR3 is 13 residues. Here the CDR3 reads CASSVGTTTEAFF. The CDR3 nucleotides are TGTGCCAGCTCCGTGGGCACGACCACTGAAGCTTTCTTT.

The chain links TRBV5-1 to TRBJ2-2, with TRBD2 matching 7 bases. This CDR3 comprises 14 residues. J gave up 5 bases and V 4 bases, and 5 bases lay outside the gene matches. CDR1 and CDR2 (germline): SGHRS, YFSETQ. CDR3 coding DNA: TGCGCCAGCAGCCCACCCGGGGGGACCGGGGAGCTGTTTTTT. This translates into CASSPPGGTGELFF.

J is TRBJ1-3 and V is TRBV27; D is perhaps TRBD1 (5 bases). V was clipped by 4 bases and J by 1 base, with 11 bases between them. Germline V lookup: CDR1 MNHEY, CDR2 SMNVEV (reference sequence). The CDR3 has 15 residues. As DNA, the CDR3 is TGTGCCAGCAGTTCAGGGCTCGGATCTGGAAACACCATATATTTT. Encoded protein: CASSSGLGSGNTIYF.

The rearrangement links TRBV27 to TRBJ2-3; TRBD2 matches at 10 bases. Germline V gene data show CDR1 as MNHEY and CDR2 as SMNVEV (reference sequence). This CDR3 is 15 amino acids long. The J segment lost 5 bases and the V segment lost 3 bases, leaving 5 bases of the junction unmatched. The CDR3 region has the DNA TGTGCCAGCAGTTTGTCGGGACTAGCGTTAGATACGCAGTATTTT. The encoded protein is CASSLSGLALDTQYF.

V is TRBV19 and J is TRBJ2-7; D is unresolved. The V end was cut by 9 bases, the J end by 1 base, with 16 bases between. This CDR3 is built from 14 residues. The V gene's germline CDR1 is LNHDA and CDR2 SQIVND (reference sequence). CDR3: CARWCGLRSYEQYF. Here the CDR3 DNA reads TGTGCCAGGTGGTGCGGCCTCCGATCCTACGAGCAGTACTTC.

The chain links TRBV5-1 to TRBJ1-2; D possibly corresponds to TRBD1 (6 bases). V was shortened by 0 bases and J by 6 bases, with 12 bases between the two germline ends. Germline CDR1 is SGHRS and CDR2 is YFSETQ. CDR3 length: 14 amino acids. This chain's CDR3 is CASSLEGRGDGYTF. The CDR3 DNA is TGCGCCAGCAGCTTGGAGGGCAGGGGTGATGGCTACACCTTC. Together with reference TRBV5-1 and TRBJ1-2, the CDR3 gives the full variable domain: KAGVTQTPRYLIKTRGQQVTLSCSPISGHRSVSWYQQTPGQGLQFLFEYFSETQRNKGNFPGRFSGRQFSNSRSEMNVSTLELGDSALYLCASSLEGRGDGYTFGSGTRLTVV.

The CDR3 DNA is TGTGCCAGTAGCAGGAATCAGGCTTTTAATCAGCCCCAGCATTTT. Amino acid sequence: CASSRNQAFNQPQHF. This sequence joins TRBV19 and TRBJ1-5; D not resolved. Germline assignment: CDR1 LNHDA and CDR2 SQIVND (reference sequence). This CDR3 contains 15 residues. The V and J ends lost 6 bases and 4 bases respectively, with 16 bases between them.

This clone appeared a few times. The chain has TRBV5-1 and TRBJ1-2; no clear D gene. Germline V gives CDR1 SGHRS, CDR2 YFSETQ. This CDR3 contains 16 residues. The V end was cut by 3 bases, the J end by 6 bases, with 21 bases between. Here the CDR3 DNA reads TGCGCCAGCAGCTCTGAACCGGCCCGGGATCTGCATGGCTACACCTTC. This gives the protein CASSSEPARDLHGYTF.

V usage is TRBV11-2 and J usage is TRBJ1-6, with 9 bases matching TRBD1. CDR3 length equals 18 residues. Trimming cost V 5 bases and J 4 bases; bases outside gene matches: 12. Germline V CDR1 and CDR2: SGHAT, FQNNGV. The CDR3 coding sequence is TGTGCCAGCAGCCCCCAGATCTCACAGGGGGCATATAATTCACCCCTCCACTTT. This sequence encodes CASSPQISQGAYNSPLHF.

The genes are TRBV6-6 and TRBJ1-4; D is possibly TRBD1 (6 bases). The CDR3 is made up of 14 amino acids. V was cut by 3 bases and J by 6 bases, with 11 bases left in between. Germline values: CDR1 MNHNY, CDR2 SVGAGI (reference sequence). The CDR3 DNA reads TGTGCCAGCAGTTATGGTGCAGGGGATGAAAAACTGTTTTTT. It specifies CASSYGAGDEKLFF.

This chain links TRBV7-3 with TRBJ1-1; TRBD1 aligns across 11 bases. This CDR3 comprises 16 residues. Germline CDR1 and CDR2: SGHTA and FQGTGA. V shed 5 bases, J shed 5 bases, and the junction held 10 bases outside the gene matches. This CDR3 reads CASSRTGGKGGTEAFF. DNA of the CDR3: TGTGCCAGCAGCCGGACAGGGGGCAAAGGGGGAACTGAAGCTTTCTTT.

This clone showed up just a few times. The J gene is TRBJ2-7, the V gene TRBV21-1; TRBD2 is taken as the D call from the table, unchecked against the DNA. TRBV21-1 corresponds to a pseudogene. The CDR3 loop spans 15 amino acids. The CDR3 DNA is TGTGCCAGCAGCAAAGCGCCCAGCGGCGAGGACGAGCAGTACGTC. Protein product: CASSKAPSGEDEQYV.

The chain employs TRBV5-1 and TRBJ1-4; perhaps TRBD1 as D (5 bases). This CDR3 contains 16 residues. The germline V gene has CDR1 SGHRS and CDR2 YFSETQ. Trimming took 1 base from V and 0 from J, leaving 10 bases between them. The CDR3 coding sequence is TGCGCCAGCAGCTTGAGCGGGGGTCCAACTAATGAAAAACTGTTTTTT. Protein sequence: CASSLSGGPTNEKLFF.